Each of the 22 T cell receptor beta chains below was sequenced from the same sample in a study of beta chain features in type 1 diabetes. Since all of the isolated RNA was reverse transcribed, expressed TCRB transcripts were what got sequenced. TCRdb keeps only in-frame clones here, not all; method: immunoSEQ multiplex PCR. The top ten hold 0.035% to 0.045% of the sample, which has 350,000 to 450,000 clones, about 15% seen once. The sequencing sample was made of naive CD4+ T cells from blood. Receptors were obtained from a man aged 25-45 years in good health.

This clone has only a few counts. V gene TRBV7-9 combines with J gene TRBJ2-4; D ambiguous. The CDR3 consists of 15 residues. Trimming stripped 1 base from V and 0 bases from J, with 7 bases between. CDR1 and CDR2 (germline): SEHNR, FQNEAQ (reference sequence). The CDR3 DNA reads TGTGCCAGCAGCTTAGAGGCGGTAGCCAAAAACATTCAGTACTTC. It translates to CASSLEAVAKNIQYF.

This clone has a handful of counts. This chain links TRBV28 with TRBJ1-4; unclear D gene. V lost 8 bases to trimming and J lost 5 bases, with 15 bases between them. In germline, CDR1 is MDHEN, CDR2 SYDVKM. This CDR3 is 14 amino acids long. Here the CDR3 DNA reads TGTGCCAGCCTTCGCACTGCGCCAAATGAAAAACTGTTTTTT. Translation gives CASLRTAPNEKLFF.

This chain joins TRBV29-1 and TRBJ2-1; 7 bases are shared with TRBD1. CDR1 is SQVTM and CDR2 is ANQGSEA in the germline V gene. This CDR3 is 13 amino acids long. The ends lost 8 bases at V and 8 bases at J; junction bases unmatched: 12. The CDR3 nucleotides read TGCAGCTCGAGGGGGCAGGGTGGCGATGAGCAGTTCTTC. Protein sequence: CSSRGQGGDEQFF.

The V gene is TRBV25-1, the J gene TRBJ1-2; D is undetermined. Germline V gene data show CDR1 as MGHDK and CDR2 as SYGVNS. The CDR3 runs to 13 residues. Trimming pared 3 bases from V and 2 bases from J, leaving 7 bases between. CDR3 protein: CASSDSANYGYTF. The CDR3 DNA follows: TGTGCCAGCAGTGACTCAGCCAACTATGGCTACACCTTC.

The gene calls are TRBV7-8 and TRBJ2-7, with TRBD1 as a possible D gene (6 bases). CDR3 length: 13 amino acids. CDR1 SGHVS and CDR2 FQNEAQ come from the germline V gene. Trimming took 3 bases from V and 0 from J, leaving 6 bases between them. The CDR3 region is CASSFRGSYEQYF. The CDR3 DNA reads TGTGCCAGCAGCTTCAGGGGCTCCTACGAGCAGTACTTC. Full variable domain (remainder filled in from reference TRBV7-8 and TRBJ2-7): GAGVSQSPRYKVAKRGQDVALRCDPISGHVSLFWYQQALGQGPEFLTYFQNEAQLDKSGLPSDRFFAERPEGSVSTLKIQRTQQEDSAVYLCASSFRGSYEQYFGPGTRLTVT.

This clone came up a few times. The CDR3 loop is CASSQESFLGYYEKLFF. Written as DNA, the CDR3 is TGCGCCAGCAGCCAAGAATCCTTCTTGGGGTATTATGAAAAACTGTTTTTT. V gene TRBV4-3 combines with J gene TRBJ1-4; the D is unclear. V was trimmed by 0 bases and J by 6 bases, leaving 17 bases between them. CDR3 length equals 17 residues. Germline CDR1 reads LGHNA; CDR2 reads YSLEER.

The V gene is TRBV7-6, the J gene TRBJ2-3; D possibly matches TRBD1 or TRBD2 (6 bases each). CDR3 size: 13 residues. Germline V gene data show CDR1 as SGHVS and CDR2 as FNYEAQ. Trimming cost V 1 base and J 6 bases, with 8 bases left between them. As DNA, the CDR3 is TGTGCCAGCAGCTTAGTCGGGGGCGATACGCAGTATTTT. It is translated as CASSLVGGDTQYF. The full variable domain, with the rest looked up from reference TRBV7-6 and TRBJ2-3, is GAGVSQSPRYKVTKRGQDVALRCDPISGHVSLYWYRQALGQGPEFLTYFNYEAQQDKSGLPNDRFSAERPEGSISTLTIQRTEQRDSAMYRCASSLVGGDTQYFGPGTRLTVL.

This clone was counted between two and nine times. The chain joins TRBV5-1 to TRBJ2-5, with TRBD1 matching 9 bases. CDR1 is SGHRS and CDR2 is YFSETQ in the germline V gene. V lost 0 bases and J lost 1; bases outside the gene matches: 4. The CDR3 is 16 residues long. CDR3 amino acids: CASSLALGQGQETQYF. The DNA of the CDR3 is TGCGCCAGCAGCTTGGCCCTGGGACAGGGCCAAGAGACCCAGTACTTC.

The V gene is TRBV25-1, the J gene TRBJ2-1; 7 bases map to TRBD2. The J segment lost 7 bases and the V segment lost 2 bases, leaving 8 bases of the junction unmatched. Germline lookup yields CDR1 MGHDK and CDR2 SYGVNS. The CDR3 extends over 15 amino acids. In DNA, the CDR3 is TGTGCCAGCAGTGAAAACCGACTAGCCCCTAATGAGCAGTTCTTC. Translation gives CASSENRLAPNEQFF. Combining the CDR3 with reference TRBV25-1 and TRBJ2-1 gives the whole variable domain EADIYQTPRYLVIGTGKKITLECSQTMGHDKMYWYQQDPGMELHLIHYSYGVNSTEKGDLSSESTVSRIRTEHFPLTLESARPSHTSQYLCASSENRLAPNEQFFGPGTRLTVL.

The rearrangement links TRBV7-2 to TRBJ2-3; 10 bases map to TRBD2. The CDR3 has 15 residues. Trimming removed 7 bases from V and 0 bases from J; junction bases left unmatched: 4. Germline lookup yields CDR1 SGHTA and CDR2 FQGNSA. The CDR3 sequence is CASTLAGASTDTQYF. CDR3 nucleotides: TGTGCCAGCACCCTAGCGGGGGCTAGCACAGATACGCAGTATTTT.

This clone was observed a handful of times. The CDR3 nucleotides read TGTGCCAGCAGTGAACAGGGAGGCGGCTACACCTTC. Protein sequence: CASSEQGGGYTF. This chain links TRBV25-1 with TRBJ1-2; D perhaps matches TRBD1 (5 bases). Germline V gives CDR1 MGHDK, CDR2 SYGVNS. CDR3 length equals 12 residues. V lost 2 bases, J lost 8 bases, and 9 bases lay in between.

This clone was counted between two and nine times. The V gene is TRBV27, the J gene TRBJ2-1; D may be TRBD1 (5 bases). This CDR3 spans 11 amino acids. Germline lookup yields CDR1 MNHEY and CDR2 SMNVEV (reference sequence). Trimming shortened V by 7 bases and J by 10 bases, and 11 bases separated the two germline ends. DNA for the CDR3: TGTGCCAGCAAACTGGCAGGGGAGCAGTTCTTC. It yields the protein CASKLAGEQFF.

J is TRBJ2-1 and V is TRBV15; 7 positions match TRBD2. Losses at the gene ends were 0 bases for V and 7 bases for J; bases not matched to a gene: 6. Germline CDR1 and CDR2: LNHNV and YYDKDF (reference sequence). The CDR3 runs to 15 residues. This CDR3 is CATSRDQGGTNEQFF. CDR3 bases: TGTGCCACCAGCAGAGATCAGGGAGGGACTAATGAGCAGTTCTTC.

V and J are TRBV9 and TRBJ2-7; TRBD2 might be the D (6 bases). V gave up 8 bases and J gave up 4 bases, with 7 bases separating them. The CDR3 consists of 10 residues. CDR1 is SGDLS, CDR2 YYNGEE, per germline. The CDR3 is CARAGYEQYV. In nucleotides, the CDR3 is TGTGCCAGGGCGGGGTACGAGCAGTACGTC.

To note about this clone: Additional DNA sequences in this sample encode the identical CDR3. The genes are TRBV13 and TRBJ2-1; possibly TRBD2 for D (5 bases). The CDR3 is 13 residues long. Germline loops: CDR1 PRHDT, CDR2 FYEKMQ (reference sequence). Trimming took 5 bases from V and 6 from J, leaving 11 bases between them. The CDR3 spells CASSPTGSNEQFF. The DNA for the CDR3 is TGTGCCAGCAGCCCTACGGGGTCCAATGAGCAGTTCTTC.

This clone was seen a few times. The gene calls are TRBV29-1 and TRBJ2-5; D gene unclear. V shed 4 bases and J shed 1 base, with 10 bases lying between them. The CDR3 length is 13 residues. Germline CDR1 and CDR2: SQVTM and ANQGSEA. The CDR3 DNA follows: TGCAGCGTTGTTGGTAGAATCCAAGAGACCCAGTACTTC. It specifies CSVVGRIQETQYF.

V and J are TRBV11-2 and TRBJ1-2; D uncertain. Germline CDR1 and CDR2: SGHAT and FQNNGV. The CDR3 length is 15 residues. The ends were cut back, 4 bases at V and 4 bases at J, with 16 bases in the middle. The CDR3 coding sequence is TGTGCCAGCAGCTCACATCAAACGGGTGCCTATGGCTACACCTTC. Its translation: CASSSHQTGAYGYTF.

This clone has just a few counts. The J gene is TRBJ1-4, the V gene TRBV30; D is uncertain. CDR3 size: 12 residues. Germline CDR1 reads GTSNPN; CDR2 reads SVGIG (reference sequence). Between the trimmed V and J ends, which lost 5 bases and 3 bases, there was a span of 7 bases. The CDR3 nucleotides are TGTGCCTGGCGAGGTCCTAATGAAAAACTGTTTTTT. It yields the protein CAWRGPNEKLFF.

The rearrangement uses TRBV6-5 and TRBJ1-1; D unresolved. The CDR3 is 12 amino acids. Between the trimmed V and J ends, which lost 4 bases and 1 base, there was a span of 4 bases. From germline, CDR1 is MNHEY and CDR2 SVGAGI. CDR3 sequence reads: CASSFGNTEAFF. CDR3 in DNA: TGTGCCAGCAGTTTTGGGAACACTGAAGCTTTCTTT.

This clone has a handful of counts. This chain connects TRBV6-4 to TRBJ2-7; D perhaps matches TRBD2 (6 bases). Germline V gene sequence: CDR1 MRHNA, CDR2 SNTAGT. This CDR3 is 17 amino acids long. V was pared by 7 bases and J by 4 bases, with 26 bases between. CDR3 bases: TGTGCCAGCACTCGGGAATCCACTGAGGACTATCTGTACGAGCAGTACGTC. Its translation is CASTRESTEDYLYEQYV.

A few counts support this clone. The chain recombines TRBV7-2 with TRBJ2-6; D is uncertain. CDR1 SGHTA and CDR2 FQGNSA come from the germline V gene. V dropped 4 bases and J dropped 0 bases, with 4 bases sitting between them. This CDR3 contains 14 residues. The CDR3 sequence is CASSYDSGANVLTF. In nucleotides, the CDR3 is TGTGCCAGCAGCTACGACTCTGGGGCCAACGTCCTGACTTTC.

The V and J genes are TRBV30 and TRBJ1-3, with a weak D call TRBD1 (6 bases). From germline, CDR1 is GTSNPN and CDR2 SVGIG (reference sequence). The CDR3 has 12 residues. As DNA, the CDR3 is TGTGGGCAGGGGCCGGCTGGAAACACCATATATTTT. It encodes CGQGPAGNTIYF.